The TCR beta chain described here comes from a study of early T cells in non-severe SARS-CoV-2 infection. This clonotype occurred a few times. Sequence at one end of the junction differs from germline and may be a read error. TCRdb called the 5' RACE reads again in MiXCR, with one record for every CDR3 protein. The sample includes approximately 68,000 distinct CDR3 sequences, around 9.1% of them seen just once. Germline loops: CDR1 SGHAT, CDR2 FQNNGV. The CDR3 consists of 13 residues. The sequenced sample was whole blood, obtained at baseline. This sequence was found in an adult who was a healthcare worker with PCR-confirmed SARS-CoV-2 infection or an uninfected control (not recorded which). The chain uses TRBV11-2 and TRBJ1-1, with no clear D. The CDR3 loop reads CASSLGVNTEAFF. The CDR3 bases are TGTGCCAGCAGTTTAGGCGTGAACACTGAAGCTTTCTTT.